This TCR beta chain was profiled in a study of cytomegalovirus exposure and HLA in healthy donors. CDR1 is SGHNT and CDR2 is YYREEE in the germline V gene (reference sequence). This CDR3 has 12 amino acids. In the PCR, 60 Vbeta and 13 Jbeta primers were used. Assay used: immunoSEQ multiplex PCR; TCRdb lists only in-frame clones, some missing. In the table there are nearly 110,000 clones, over 75% of which are singletons. The chain employs TRBV5-4 and TRBJ2-5, with 7 positions matching TRBD2. The last part of the DNA fits TRBJ2-7 better; the J call may be wrong. Sequenced sample: PBMCs. This TCR came from a male donor in good health and CMV-seronegative. CDR3 in DNA: TGTGCCAGCAGCCGGGAGGCGGGCGAGCAGTACTTC. It codes for CASSREAGEQYF.